The sequence of this T cell receptor beta chain was determined in a study of shared clonotypes between healthy human individuals. Assay: immunoSEQ multiplex PCR; the TCRdb copy retains only in-frame clones and omits some. The sample lists 450,000 to 550,000 clones, approximately 85% seen once, with 10% to 15% in the top ten. Study findings and constraints: Depth of sequencing was expected to influence donor clonotype sharing. Tissue TCR repertoires likely differ from these blood-only repertoires.

The CDR3 is 15 residues long. Germline values: CDR1 LNHNV, CDR2 YYDKDF (reference sequence). The V and J ends lost 5 bases and 1 base respectively, with 15 bases between them. In the case of this clone: Its antigen is not identified.

Study donors comprised healthy, HIV-negative adults devoid of recent acute infection or vaccination. Donors comprised only Caucasian adults living in Nashville, Tennessee. The chain joins TRBV15 to TRBJ2-7; D not certain. Sequenced input: PBMCs. The sequence came from a middle-aged woman in good health. Some clones in this sample may be carry-over from other donors' samples. The CDR3 DNA reads TGTGCCACCAGCCGGCGGCGTGACGCTTCCTACGAGCAGTACTTC. It is translated as CATSRRRDASYEQYF.